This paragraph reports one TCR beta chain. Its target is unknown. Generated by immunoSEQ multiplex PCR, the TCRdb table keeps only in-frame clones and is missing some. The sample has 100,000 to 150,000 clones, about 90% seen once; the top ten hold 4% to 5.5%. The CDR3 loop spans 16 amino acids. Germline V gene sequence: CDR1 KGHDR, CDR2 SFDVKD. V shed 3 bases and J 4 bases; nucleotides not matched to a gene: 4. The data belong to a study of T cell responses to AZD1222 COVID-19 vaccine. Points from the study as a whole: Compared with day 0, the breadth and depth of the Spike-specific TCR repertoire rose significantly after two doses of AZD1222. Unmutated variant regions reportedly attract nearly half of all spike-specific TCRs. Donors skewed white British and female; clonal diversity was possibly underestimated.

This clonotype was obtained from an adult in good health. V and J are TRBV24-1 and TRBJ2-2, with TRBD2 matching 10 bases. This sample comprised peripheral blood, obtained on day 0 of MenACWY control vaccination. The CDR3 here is CATSDMRTSGTGELFF. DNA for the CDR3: TGTGCCACCAGTGATATGAGGACTAGCGGCACCGGGGAGCTGTTTTTT.